The 23 T cell receptor beta chains presented below share a single source sample, sequenced in a study of tissue T cells after allogeneic stem cell transplantation. Adult allogeneic hematopoietic cell transplant recipients with steroid-refractory graft-versus-host disease were prospectively enrolled for research autopsy. Method: immunoSEQ multiplex PCR; TCRdb's copy keeps in-frame clones and lacks some. The data hold hundreds of clones, with approximately 45% observed a single time. Here the sequenced sample was kidney tissue, taken at autopsy. Receptors originate from a female patient aged 40 to 70 with steroid-refractory graft-versus-host disease after an allogeneic stem cell transplant. Some of the T cells might come from the graft donor.

The chain combines TRBV9 with TRBJ1-1; D is uncertain. Germline V gene lookup returns CDR1 SGDLS and CDR2 YYNGEE. Trimming left V 0 bases short and J 3 bases short, with 9 bases between. There are 14 residues in the CDR3. The CDR3 region has the DNA TGTGCCAGCAGCGTAGACGGGGTACACACTGAAGCTTTCTTT. It codes for CASSVDGVHTEAFF.

This chain links TRBV12-3 or TRBV12-4 with TRBJ2-7; 10 bases are shared with TRBD1. The length of the CDR3 is 13 residues. J was trimmed by 6 bases and V by 6 bases; bases with no gene match: 5. This CDR3 reads CASSRDRGGEQYF. DNA for the CDR3: TGTGCCAGCAGCCGGGACAGGGGTGGCGAGCAGTACTTC.

This clone was seen a few times. The chain has TRBV2 and TRBJ1-2; D unresolved. CDR3 length: 11 residues. V gave up 11 bases and J gave up 6 bases, with 13 bases separating them. CDR1 SNHLY and CDR2 FYNNEI come from the germline V gene. DNA for the CDR3: TGTGCCTCCAGGACGGGGAATGGCTACACCTTC. Its protein is CASRTGNGYTF.

The gene calls are TRBV10-3 and TRBJ2-5; 8 bases align to TRBD2. Unmatched junction bases numbered 5, after V lost 10 bases and J lost 1 base. The CDR3 contains 13 residues. CDR1 ENHRY and CDR2 SYGVKD come from the germline V gene. The CDR3 DNA reads as TGTGCCACCCAACTAGCGGCCCAAGAGACCCAGTACTTC. Translated: CATQLAAQETQYF.

This clone was detected only a few times. This chain uses TRBV9 with TRBJ1-3, with D hard to call. The germline V and J ends were trimmed by 1 base and 2 bases, with 10 bases remaining between them. This CDR3 contains 15 residues. The germline V gene encodes CDR1 SGDLS and CDR2 YYNGEE. As DNA, the CDR3 is TGTGCCAGCAGCGTAAATTTAAGGACTGGAAACACCATATATTTT. This gives the protein CASSVNLRTGNTIYF.

This clone has only one observation. A read error is possible here, since a much larger clone lies one base away. The chain links TRBV10-3 to TRBJ1-1; weak D call: TRBD1 (5 bases). Looked up from germline, CDR1 is ENHRY and CDR2 is SYGVKD. CDR3 size: 12 residues. CDR3 protein: CAISGGLSEVFF. The DNA for the CDR3 is TGTGCCATCAGCGGGGGTTTATCTGAAGTTTTCTTT.

This clone has only a few counts. This sequence joins TRBV7-8 and TRBJ2-2; 10 nucleotides align to TRBD1. CDR3 length: 18 residues. Germline V gene lookup returns CDR1 SGHVS and CDR2 FQNEAQ. J was trimmed by 0 bases and V by 2 bases; bases with no gene match: 6. Here the CDR3 DNA reads TGTGCCAGCAGCTTACCCGGGACAGGGGCCTCGAACACCGGGGAGCTGTTTTTT. This encodes CASSLPGTGASNTGELFF.

This chain joins TRBV10-2 and TRBJ1-5; D call uncertain. The CDR3 is 14 residues long. Germline V gene data show CDR1 as WSHSY and CDR2 as SAAADI. V was trimmed by 6 bases and J by 8 bases, leaving 17 bases between them. CDR3 bases: TGCGCCAGCAGCCGGCGGACGGCAAGTGAGCCCCAGCATTTT. The encoded protein is CASSRRTASEPQHF.

Only a few counts were recorded for this clone. V gene TRBV5-1 combines with J gene TRBJ2-3, with 9 bases identical to TRBD2. Per the germline V gene, CDR1 is SGHRS and CDR2 is YFSETQ. The junction had 14 bases not matched to a gene; V was cut back by 7 bases and J by 2 bases. This CDR3 region has 17 residues. The CDR3: CASCPRGAGGVTDTQYF. The CDR3 DNA follows: TGCGCCAGCTGCCCTCGCGGGGCGGGAGGGGTCACAGATACGCAGTATTTT.

This clone is large by share. The CDR3 bases are TGTGCCAGCAGCCCGGGGCGGCGGGAAACCTACAATGAGCAGTTCTTC. It is translated as CASSPGRRETYNEQFF. J is TRBJ2-1 and V is TRBV6-4, with D tentatively TRBD2 (6 bases). The V gene's germline CDR1 is MRHNA and CDR2 SNTAGT. The V and J ends lost 6 bases and 2 bases respectively, with 17 bases between them. This CDR3 is 16 amino acids long.

This clone was detected only a few times. This rearrangement joins TRBV11-2 to TRBJ2-3; D not resolved. The CDR3 covers 14 residues. With 1 base removed from V and 0 bases from J, the gap between germline ends came to 5 bases. Per the germline V gene, CDR1 is SGHAT and CDR2 is FQNNGV. The CDR3 sequence is CASSLGPSTDTQYF. As DNA, the CDR3 is TGTGCCAGCAGCTTAGGGCCTAGCACAGATACGCAGTATTTT.

Relative to its sample, this clone is large. The V call is TRBV6-5, the J call TRBJ1-5; D is unclear. The CDR3 is 13 amino acids. The germline V and J ends were trimmed by 3 bases and 7 bases, with 10 bases remaining between them. Germline CDR1 reads MNHEY; CDR2 reads SVGAGI. CDR3 bases: TGTGCCAGCAGTTATGGGAACGAACAGCCCCAGCATTTT. Translated: CASSYGNEQPQHF.

The chain is built from TRBV21-1 and TRBJ1-2. TRBV21-1 is shown as a pseudogene. The CDR3 has 16 residues. The CDR3 here is CASRSMLATESYGYTF. The CDR3 coding sequence is TGTGCCAGCAGGTCTATGCTAGCTACAGAAAGCTATGGCTACACCTTC.

The chain is built from TRBV7-6 and TRBJ2-5; a weak D match, TRBD1 (5 bases). CDR3 size: 15 residues. Trimming removed 5 bases from V and 5 bases from J, with 18 bases in between. CDR1 and CDR2 (germline): SGHVS, FNYEAQ. CDR3: CASSPRQTILETQYF. The CDR3 nucleotides are TGTGCCAGCAGCCCGAGACAGACAATCTTGGAGACCCAGTACTTC.

By sample fraction, this clone is medium-sized. V and J are TRBV19 and TRBJ2-7, with 10 bases that match TRBD2. The CDR3 contains 15 residues. CDR1 LNHDA and CDR2 SQIVND come from the germline V gene (reference sequence). V was pared by 5 bases and J by 6 bases, with 10 bases of the junction left unmatched. The CDR3 region has the DNA TGTGCCAGTAGTCCAGGACTAGCGGCCCTCTCCGAGCAGTACTTC. This sequence encodes CASSPGLAALSEQYF.

The J gene is TRBJ2-2, the V gene TRBV10-3, with a tentative D call TRBD1 (6 bases). Germline V CDR1 and CDR2: ENHRY, SYGVKD. The CDR3 sequence is 14 residues long. The germline V and J ends were trimmed by 6 bases and 2 bases, with 10 bases remaining between them. The CDR3 reads CAISPQGNTGELFF. The CDR3 nucleotides are TGTGCCATCAGCCCACAGGGTAACACCGGGGAGCTGTTTTTT.

The J gene is TRBJ2-3, the V gene TRBV5-4, with a weak D call TRBD2 (5 bases). Germline V lookup: CDR1 SGHNT, CDR2 YYREEE (reference sequence). Trimming stripped 0 bases from V and 5 bases from J, with 7 bases between. The length of the CDR3 is 13 residues. In DNA form, the CDR3 reads TGTGCCAGCAGCTTGGCGGGGAGAGATACGCAGTATTTT. Protein sequence: CASSLAGRDTQYF.

A single count supports this clone. The CDR3 DNA sequence: TGCGCCAGCAGCTTGAAGGACACCTACAATGAGCAGTTCTTC. This gives the protein CASSLKDTYNEQFF. This chain joins TRBV5-1 and TRBJ2-1, with a weak D call TRBD1 (5 bases). This CDR3 has 14 residues. The V gene's germline CDR1 is SGHRS and CDR2 YFSETQ. Trimming took off 1 base at V and 2 bases at J, with 7 bases between the two ends.

By share of the sample, this clone is large. V and J are TRBV6-2 or TRBV6-3 and TRBJ1-2, with TRBD1 identical over 10 bases. The CDR3 contains 15 residues. Trimming took 0 bases from V and 7 from J; bases not matched to a gene: 5. Per the germline V gene, CDR1 is MNHEY and CDR2 is SVGEGT. CDR3 bases: TGTGCCAGCAGTTACTCCGGGACAGGGGTCGGTGGCTACACCTTC. Translation gives CASSYSGTGVGGYTF.

The V and J genes are TRBV10-3 and TRBJ1-1, with a tentative D call TRBD1 (5 bases). The germline V and J ends were trimmed by 4 bases and 7 bases, with 7 bases remaining between them. The CDR3 runs to 11 residues. Germline CDR1 is ENHRY and CDR2 is SYGVKD. Here the CDR3 DNA reads TGTGCCATCAGTGGGGACCGTGAAGCTTTCTTT. This translates into CAISGDREAFF.

The sample holds a few counts of this clone. The chain joins TRBV6-5 to TRBJ2-3; the D gene is possibly TRBD1 (5 bases). This CDR3 is built from 14 residues. The V gene's germline CDR1 is MNHEY and CDR2 SVGAGI. Trimming took off 2 bases at V and 4 bases at J, with 10 bases between the two ends. Here the CDR3 reads CASSYRTSPDTQYF. CDR3 in DNA: TGTGCCAGCAGTTACAGGACATCCCCAGATACGCAGTATTTT.

This clone occurred a few times. The chain joins TRBV30 to TRBJ1-6; the match to TRBD1 covers 10 bases. With V trimmed by 2 bases and J by 11 bases, 6 bases remained unmatched. The CDR3 consists of 14 residues. Looked up from germline, CDR1 is GTSNPN and CDR2 is SVGIG (reference sequence). The CDR3 nucleotides read TGTGCCTGGAGTATTCCGGGACAGGGGACACCCCTCCACTTT. This encodes CAWSIPGQGTPLHF.

V gene TRBV5-4 combines with J gene TRBJ1-2; D remains unclear. The germline V and J ends were trimmed by 0 bases and 1 base, with 7 bases remaining between them. Germline V CDR1 and CDR2: SGHNT, YYREEE (reference sequence). This CDR3 is 14 amino acids long. CDR3 sequence (DNA): TGTGCCAGCAGCTTGGTAGGGCTTAACTATGGCTACACCTTC. Protein product: CASSLVGLNYGYTF.